These 19 T cell receptor beta chains were sequenced from one sample in a study of blood T cells in healthy people across ages. Using a J-beta primer mix together with a sample-barcoded 5' primer, a second PCR was run for roughly 6 to 12 cycles. From the 5' RACE reads, TCRdb called clonotypes with MiXCR, one entry per CDR3 protein. The sample has 380,000 or so distinct CDR3 sequences, about 52% seen once. Sequencing input: blood. These receptors all come from a man aged 60-69 years in good health.

The chain recombines TRBV9 with TRBJ1-2, with D perhaps TRBD1 (5 bases). V lost 0 bases to trimming and J lost 4 bases, with 13 bases between them. Germline CDR1 is SGDLS and CDR2 is YYNGEE. CDR3 length: 15 amino acids. The CDR3 coding sequence is TGTGCCAGCAGCGTAGTGCCCGGGGGGAGCTATGGCTACACCTTC. Amino acid sequence: CASSVVPGGSYGYTF.

The chain couples TRBV20-1 to TRBJ1-2; D remains ambiguous. Trimming left V 6 bases short and J 4 bases short, with 15 bases between. Germline V gene sequence: CDR1 DFQATT, CDR2 SNEGSKA (reference sequence). The CDR3 runs 13 residues. CDR3 residues: CSAPWAGSYGYTF. As DNA, the CDR3 is TGCAGTGCCCCCTGGGCGGGATCCTATGGCTACACCTTC.

This chain connects TRBV25-1 to TRBJ2-3; D is undetermined. The germline gives CDR1 MGHDK, CDR2 SYGVNS. V was clipped by 1 base and J by 0 bases, with 8 bases between them. The CDR3 spans 15 residues. The CDR3 loop is CASSEFRQSTDTQYF. CDR3 bases: TGTGCCAGCAGTGAATTTAGACAAAGCACAGATACGCAGTATTTT.

The chain has TRBV6-6 and TRBJ2-7, with D perhaps assigned TRBD1 or TRBD2 (5 bases each). The CDR3 has 14 amino acids. The germline V gene encodes CDR1 MNHNY and CDR2 SVGAGI (reference sequence). Trimming removed 2 bases from V and 3 bases from J, with 11 bases in between. CDR3 amino acids: CASSYGTTDYEQYF. CDR3 bases: TGTGCCAGCAGTTACGGGACGACCGACTACGAGCAGTACTTC.

The chain couples TRBV5-1 to TRBJ1-1, with 7 nucleotides matching TRBD1. The CDR3 consists of 13 residues. Trimming at V came to 4 bases and at J to 3 bases, leaving 3 bases not matched to a gene. The germline CDR1 and CDR2 sequences are SGHRS and YFSETQ. The CDR3 loop reads CASSQGGYTEAFF. CDR3 in DNA: TGCGCCAGCAGCCAGGGGGGGTACACTGAAGCTTTCTTT. The full variable domain, in which reference TRBV5-1 and TRBJ1-1 provide the parts outside the CDR3, is KAGVTQTPRYLIKTRGQQVTLSCSPISGHRSVSWYQQTPGQGLQFLFEYFSETQRNKGNFPGRFSGRQFSNSRSEMNVSTLELGDSALYLCASSQGGYTEAFFGQGTRLTVV.

V and J are TRBV5-1 and TRBJ2-1, with 9 bases aligning to TRBD1. CDR3 length: 15 residues. J gave up 8 bases and V 0 bases, and 6 bases lay outside the gene matches. Germline-derived CDR1 and CDR2 are SGHRS and YFSETQ. For the CDR3, the DNA is TGCGCCAGCAGCTTGGGGGGACAGGGTACCGATGAGCAGTTCTTC. Translation gives CASSLGGQGTDEQFF.

This clonotype appeared once. The chain is built from TRBV7-3 and TRBJ2-2; no firm D call. Trimming removed 2 bases at V and 6 bases at J, with 7 bases between. Per germline, CDR1 SGHTA and CDR2 FQGTGA. The CDR3 is made up of 13 amino acids. The CDR3 DNA reads as TGTGCCAGCAGCTTATATTCCCCCGGGGAGCTGTTTTTT. This gives the protein CASSLYSPGELFF.

Comments on this clonotype: One end of the junction is discordant with germline, which a read error may explain. The chain couples TRBV28 to TRBJ2-5; no firm D call. CDR1 and CDR2 from the germline V gene are MDHEN and SYDVKM. The length of the CDR3 is 12 residues. This CDR3 is CTSRPDQETQYF. For the CDR3, the DNA is TGTACCAGTAGACCGGACCAAGAGACCCAGTACTTC.

This clonotype has just a few counts. The chain employs TRBV7-2 and TRBJ2-7; TRBD2 might be the D (5 bases). The V end lost 6 bases, the J end lost 0 bases, and 12 bases lay between the germline ends. There are 14 residues in the CDR3. Germline loops: CDR1 SGHTA, CDR2 FQGNSA. The CDR3 DNA reads TGTGCCAGCAGGACGGACGGGATCTCCTACGAGCAGTACTTC. Translating it yields CASRTDGISYEQYF. The variable domain in full, completed from reference TRBV7-2 and TRBJ2-7, reads GAGVSQSPSNKVTEKGKDVELRCDPISGHTALYWYRQSLGQGLEFLIYFQGNSAPDKSGLPSDRFSAERTGGSVSTLTIQRTQQEDSAVYLCASRTDGISYEQYFGPGTRLTVT.

The V and J genes are TRBV7-9 and TRBJ1-2, with no clear D. The ends were cut back, 5 bases at V and 6 bases at J, with 10 bases in the middle. The CDR3 totals 12 residues. Germline loops: CDR1 SEHNR, CDR2 FQNEAQ (reference sequence). The CDR3 loop is CASSPDWDGYTF. Written as DNA, the CDR3 is TGTGCCAGCAGCCCAGACTGGGATGGCTACACCTTC.

The chain uses TRBV11-2 and TRBJ2-4; 7 positions agree with TRBD1. Germline trimming cut 8 bases from V and 13 bases from J; bases unmatched to any gene: 17. Per the germline V gene, CDR1 is SGHAT and CDR2 is FQNNGV. CDR3 length equals 14 residues. The CDR3, as DNA: TGTGCCAGCCGCCGACAGGGTAGGGTTTGGGAGCAGTACTTC. It yields the protein CASRRQGRVWEQYF.

This clonotype showed up just a few times. The gene calls are TRBV7-3 and TRBJ2-3; unclear D gene. Trimming left V 0 bases short and J 0 bases short, with 7 bases between. Germline lookup yields CDR1 SGHTA and CDR2 FQGTGA. The CDR3 loop spans 15 amino acids. This CDR3 reads CASSLTGPSTDTQYF. The CDR3 DNA reads TGTGCCAGCAGCTTAACCGGACCTAGCACAGATACGCAGTATTTT.

V is TRBV4-2 and J is TRBJ2-7; TRBD2 might be the D (5 bases). Trimming removed 2 bases from V and 3 bases from J, with 8 bases in between. CDR1 and CDR2 from the germline V gene are LGHNA and YNFKEQ. The CDR3 sequence is 13 residues long. Here the CDR3 DNA reads TGTGCCAGCAGCCAATTCGAGGGCTACGAGCAGTACTTC. Amino acid sequence: CASSQFEGYEQYF.

This clonotype was picked up a small number of times. The chain is built from TRBV7-9 and TRBJ2-5; unclear D gene. Per germline, CDR1 SEHNR and CDR2 FQNEAQ (reference sequence). Trimming took off 5 bases at V and 5 bases at J, with 12 bases between the two ends. The CDR3 loop spans 13 amino acids. DNA for the CDR3: TGTGCCAGCAGCGCCGACAAGGGCGAGACCCAGTACTTC. This sequence encodes CASSADKGETQYF.

The chain combines TRBV6-4 with TRBJ2-1; D ambiguous. Trimming took 3 bases from V and 7 from J, leaving 7 bases between them. This CDR3 has 12 residues. The V gene's germline CDR1 is MRHNA and CDR2 SNTAGT. The CDR3 coding sequence is TGTGCCAGCAGTGAGCTCGAGAATGAGCAGTTCTTC. It yields the protein CASSELENEQFF.

V usage is TRBV5-6 and J usage is TRBJ2-4; no firm D call. Germline V gives CDR1 SGHDT, CDR2 YYEEEE. This CDR3 is built from 15 residues. V lost 1 base and J 8 bases, leaving 16 bases between the germline ends. The CDR3 here is CASSLRVMWGDIQYF. CDR3 bases: TGTGCCAGCAGCTTGAGGGTTATGTGGGGTGACATTCAGTACTTC.

The rearrangement joins TRBV20-1 to TRBJ1-2, with D unresolved. The CDR3 runs to 13 residues. V lost 1 base and J lost 4, with 10 bases in between. CDR1 DFQATT and CDR2 SNEGSKA come from the germline V gene (reference sequence). The CDR3 bases are TGCAGTGCTAGAGGAGGATCTACCTATGGCTACACCTTC. Translating gives CSARGGSTYGYTF.

This clonotype was seen more than once but under ten times. The rearrangement uses TRBV7-2 and TRBJ2-5; 8 positions agree with TRBD1. The germline CDR1 and CDR2 sequences are SGHTA and FQGNSA. The CDR3 loop spans 17 amino acids. The V gene end was trimmed by 1 base and the J gene end by 5 bases; junction bases not matched to a gene: 12. The chain's CDR3 is CASSLEGSGGSWETQYF. DNA of the CDR3: TGTGCCAGCAGCTTAGAAGGGTCAGGGGGCTCGTGGGAGACCCAGTACTTC.

This clonotype has only a few counts. The chain recombines TRBV5-1 with TRBJ2-7, with D possibly being TRBD1 (6 bases). The ends were cut back, 0 bases at V and 4 bases at J, with 14 bases in the middle. CDR1 and CDR2 from the germline V gene are SGHRS and YFSETQ. The CDR3 covers 15 residues. The chain's CDR3 is CASSLGHRETYEQYF. As DNA, the CDR3 is TGCGCCAGCAGCTTGGGTCACAGGGAGACTTACGAGCAGTACTTC.